This passage covers 18 T cell receptor beta chains from one sample sequenced in a study of T cell repertoires in cytomegalovirus infection. These receptors are not linked to any known antigen. From the reads, TCRdb called clonotypes with MiXCR, one entry per CDR3 protein. The sample carries approximately 1,000,000 distinct CDR3 sequences, approximately 31% recorded once. Sample: cultured CD8+ T cells from PBMCs, taken from culture after CMV antigen stimulation. The receptor set was obtained from a human donor in good health (CMV status not recorded). Some clones in this sample may be carry-over from other donors' samples.

The rearrangement uses TRBV10-3 and TRBJ2-7; D is unclear. This CDR3 is 15 amino acids long. Germline CDR1 reads ENHRY; CDR2 reads SYGVKD. V dropped 3 bases and J dropped 4 bases, with 16 bases sitting between them. CDR3 amino acids: CAISDSRGDPYEQYF. CDR3 nucleotide sequence: TGTGCCATCAGTGACTCGAGAGGTGACCCATACGAGCAGTACTTC.

This chain connects TRBV11-2 to TRBJ2-3; no definite D call. The germline V gene encodes CDR1 SGHAT and CDR2 FQNNGV. Trimming shortened V by 5 bases and J by 2 bases, and 11 bases separated the two germline ends. The CDR3 totals 14 residues. As DNA, the CDR3 is TGTGCCAGCAGCGACGGGTCTTACACAGATACGCAGTATTTT. Amino acid sequence: CASSDGSYTDTQYF.

The chain combines TRBV19 with TRBJ2-1; 8 bases align to TRBD1. V lost 6 bases and J lost 10; bases outside the gene matches: 5. Germline V gene sequence: CDR1 LNHDA, CDR2 SQIVND (reference sequence). This CDR3 has 12 residues. The CDR3 DNA reads TGTGCCAGTAGACAGGGGGTTAGGGAGCAGTTCTTC. Translation: CASRQGVREQFF.

The chain employs TRBV27 and TRBJ2-7, with 12 bases identical to TRBD1. With 3 bases clipped from V and 7 bases from J, the junction kept 7 bases outside the gene matches. The CDR3 is 15 amino acids. Germline V lookup: CDR1 MNHEY, CDR2 SMNVEV (reference sequence). CDR3: CASSFGWDRGLEQYF. The CDR3 nucleotides read TGTGCCAGCAGTTTCGGTTGGGACAGGGGGCTGGAGCAGTACTTC.

This clonotype was seen a few times. The junction departs from germline at one end; a sequencing error may be responsible. For the CDR3, the DNA is TGTGCTAGCAGCTTAGAGTGGGGGCCGGGGGAGACCCAGTACTTC. Amino acid sequence: CASSLEWGPGETQYF. The V call is TRBV7-7, the J call TRBJ2-5, with D tentatively TRBD1 (6 bases). Germline V gene data show CDR1 as SSHAT and CDR2 as FNYEAQ (reference sequence). CDR3 size: 15 residues.

The chain employs TRBV4-2 and TRBJ1-1, with TRBD1 as a possible D gene (6 bases). V gave up 5 bases and J gave up 5 bases, with 12 bases separating them. Germline assignment: CDR1 LGHNA and CDR2 YNFKEQ. The CDR3 runs to 13 residues. The CDR3 spells CASSMGGATEAFF. In DNA, the CDR3 is TGTGCCAGCAGCATGGGGGGGGCTACTGAAGCTTTCTTT.

This chain links TRBV20-1 with TRBJ2-2; the match to TRBD1 covers 9 bases. Per the germline V gene, CDR1 is DFQATT and CDR2 is SNEGSKA (reference sequence). This CDR3 spans 16 amino acids. J lost 6 bases, V lost 0 bases, and 8 bases had no gene match. Written as DNA, the CDR3 is TGCAGTGCTAGAGATCTCGGACAGGGGATCGCCGGGGAGCTGTTTTTT. Translated: CSARDLGQGIAGELFF.

This clonotype was detected a few times. V gene TRBV9 combines with J gene TRBJ2-5; 7 bases are a match to TRBD2. The trim removed 0 bases at V and 7 bases at J, leaving 15 bases unmatched. The CDR3 extends over 17 amino acids. CDR1 SGDLS and CDR2 YYNGEE come from the germline V gene. The CDR3 bases are TGTGCCAGCAGCGTAGAGATGGCGGGGGAGGGGCATACGACCCAGTACTTC. Translating gives CASSVEMAGEGHTTQYF.

V usage is TRBV6-2 or TRBV6-3 and J usage is TRBJ2-5; 13 bases are shared with TRBD2. This CDR3 has 17 amino acids. The germline CDR1 and CDR2 sequences are MNHEY and SVGEGT. Trimming at V came to 10 bases and at J to 2 bases, leaving 13 bases not matched to a gene. The CDR3 sequence: CAIRWFGLAGEQETQYF. The CDR3 DNA sequence: TGTGCCATCCGATGGTTCGGACTAGCGGGGGAACAAGAGACCCAGTACTTC.

This clonotype turned up a few times. This sequence joins TRBV7-3 and TRBJ2-1, with TRBD1 identical over 9 bases. Losses at the gene ends were 0 bases for V and 3 bases for J; bases not matched to a gene: 3. From germline, CDR1 is SGHTA and CDR2 FQGTGA. The CDR3 length is 16 residues. The CDR3 protein is CASSLTGQGFYNEQFF. CDR3 sequence (DNA): TGTGCCAGCAGCTTAACCGGACAGGGGTTCTACAATGAGCAGTTCTTC. The complete variable domain, with remaining parts taken from reference TRBV7-3 and TRBJ2-1, reads GAGVSQTPSNKVTEKGKYVELRCDPISGHTALYWYRQSLGQGPEFLIYFQGTGAADDSGLPNDRFFAVRPEGSVSTLKIQRTERGDSAVYLCASSLTGQGFYNEQFFGPGTRLTVL.

This clonotype appeared a few times. The rearrangement links TRBV6-1 to TRBJ2-1, with D tentatively TRBD1 or TRBD2 (5 bases each). Germline values: CDR1 MNHNS, CDR2 SASEGT. V shed 8 bases and J shed 4 bases, with 12 bases lying between them. There are 13 residues in the CDR3. In DNA form, the CDR3 reads TGTGCCAGCTGGGGAGCAGGGTACAATGAGCAGTTCTTC. Residues: CASWGAGYNEQFF.

The sample holds many counts of this clonotype. The rearrangement joins TRBV7-8 to TRBJ2-3; D is tentatively TRBD1 or TRBD2 (6 bases each). Between the trimmed V and J ends, which lost 7 bases and 0 bases, there was a span of 17 bases. Germline V CDR1 and CDR2: SGHVS, FQNEAQ. The CDR3 contains 16 residues. The CDR3 DNA follows: TGTGCCAGCACCGTTTTTGGGGGGCAGAGCACAGATACGCAGTATTTT. It is translated as CASTVFGGQSTDTQYF.

This clonotype was observed a few times. The gene calls are TRBV10-3 and TRBJ1-1; D unclear. The CDR3 length is 11 residues. Germline CDR1 and CDR2: ENHRY and SYGVKD. Trimming took 0 bases from V and 7 from J, leaving 3 bases between them. CDR3 nucleotides: TGTGCCATCAGTGAGTCGGATGAAGCTTTCTTT. Translation: CAISESDEAFF.

The V and J genes are TRBV2 and TRBJ2-7; D gene ambiguous. V lost 7 bases, J lost 3 bases, and 10 bases lay in between. Germline V CDR1 and CDR2: SNHLY, FYNNEI. The CDR3 is 12 residues long. The CDR3 loop is CASTDMSYEQYF. In DNA, the CDR3 is TGTGCCAGCACCGACATGAGCTACGAGCAGTACTTC.

This clonotype came up a few times. The chain uses TRBV6-1 and TRBJ2-5; TRBD2 might be the D (5 bases). V gave up 2 bases and J gave up 5 bases, with 15 bases separating them. Germline-derived CDR1 and CDR2 are MNHNS and SASEGT. The CDR3 sequence is 15 residues long. CDR3 nucleotides: TGTGCCAGCAGTGAAAACGGGATCCGCGGGGAGACCCAGTACTTC. It is translated as CASSENGIRGETQYF.

The rearrangement joins TRBV19 to TRBJ2-3, with a possible D match to TRBD1 (5 bases). In germline, CDR1 is LNHDA, CDR2 SQIVND (reference sequence). This CDR3 spans 13 amino acids. CDR3 residues: CASSIAAGDTQYF. The DNA for the CDR3 is TGTGCGTCCAGTATTGCGGCAGGGGATACGCAGTATTTT.

The chain uses TRBV7-8 and TRBJ1-4; no definite D call. V gave up 5 bases and J gave up 8 bases, with 12 bases separating them. Germline V CDR1 and CDR2: SGHVS, FQNEAQ. CDR3 length: 13 residues. The CDR3: CASSPAGPEKLFF. The DNA of the CDR3 is TGTGCCAGCAGCCCGGCCGGTCCGGAAAAACTGTTTTTT.

This chain uses TRBV7-9 with TRBJ1-2; TRBD1 is a possible D gene (6 bases). The CDR3 is 14 amino acids. Trimming left V 3 bases short and J 7 bases short, with 15 bases between. Germline lookup yields CDR1 SEHNR and CDR2 FQNEAQ (reference sequence). CDR3 nucleotides: TGTGCCAGCAGCTTTACAGGGATCCTCTTTGGCTACACCTTC. This gives the protein CASSFTGILFGYTF.